This passage covers 23 T cell receptor beta chains from one sample sequenced in a study of metastatic and nonmetastatic thyroid tumors (TCRdb year 2020). No treatment had been received by any patient before thyroid surgery. Receptors were amplified or captured by PCR. Sequencing was performed on an Illumina HiSeq 4000. TCRdb cleaned the public reads at Q25 with fastp, built clones with MiXCR and kept in-frame beta chains. Within this sample are approximately 44,000 clones, with 28% of them counted one time only. 9.5% to 10% of the sample is in the top ten clones. The sample comprised blood. These receptors all stem from a male donor with papillary thyroid cancer or a benign thyroid nodule (not recorded which). Some clones in this sample may be carry-over from other donors' samples.

This clone appeared a few times. The V gene is TRBV6-1, the J gene TRBJ2-3; D may match TRBD1 or TRBD2 (5 bases each). The CDR3 extends over 15 amino acids. Per the germline V gene, CDR1 is MNHNS and CDR2 is SASEGT. V was cut by 7 bases and J by 4 bases, with 18 bases left in between. CDR3: CASTPVAGSPDTQYF. The CDR3 nucleotides are TGTGCCAGCACCCCCGTAGCAGGGAGCCCAGATACGCAGTATTTT.

The rearrangement uses TRBV20-1 and TRBJ1-2; 8 nucleotides match TRBD1. Germline CDR1 and CDR2: DFQATT and SNEGSKA (reference sequence). CDR3 length equals 13 residues. V lost 6 bases and J lost 4; bases outside the gene matches: 7. The CDR3 DNA reads as TGCAGTGCGCCGGACAGGGACTTCTATGGCTACACCTTC. The encoded protein is CSAPDRDFYGYTF.

V is TRBV28 and J is TRBJ1-2, with 7 bases that match TRBD1. The CDR3 contains 17 residues. Germline loops: CDR1 MDHEN, CDR2 SYDVKM. The V gene end was trimmed by 4 bases and the J gene end by 8 bases; junction bases not matched to a gene: 19. CDR3 region: CASSSRRQGPIRGGYTF. CDR3 in DNA: TGTGCCAGCAGTTCAAGGAGACAGGGCCCTATCAGGGGCGGCTACACCTTC.

The gene calls are TRBV19 and TRBJ1-1; D perhaps matches TRBD1 (5 bases). This CDR3 contains 13 residues. V dropped 6 bases and J dropped 5 bases, with 13 bases sitting between them. Germline CDR1 is LNHDA and CDR2 is SQIVND (reference sequence). CDR3 residues: CASSLLGATEAFF. The CDR3 DNA follows: TGTGCCAGTAGCCTCTTAGGGGCGACTGAAGCTTTCTTT.

In its sample, this clone was seen many times. The V and J genes are TRBV20-1 and TRBJ2-5, with 9 nucleotides matching TRBD1. Germline values: CDR1 DFQATT, CDR2 SNEGSKA (reference sequence). J gave up 2 bases and V 3 bases, and 4 bases lay outside the gene matches. This CDR3 has 14 residues. Written as DNA, the CDR3 is TGCAGTGCTAGTGGGACAGGGTGGCAAGAGACCCAGTACTTC. It encodes CSASGTGWQETQYF.

This clone is labeled medium-sized (0.01 to 0.1%). The V and J genes are TRBV11-2 and TRBJ1-2; no reliable D call. CDR1 and CDR2 from the germline V gene are SGHAT and FQNNGV. This CDR3 has 15 residues. Trimming took off 7 bases at V and 4 bases at J, with 19 bases between the two ends. Written as DNA, the CDR3 is TGTGCCAGCATGGCTGGACCGACTAACCTCTATGGCTACACCTTC. Residues: CASMAGPTNLYGYTF.

CDR3 nucleotide sequence: TGTGCCAGTAGTCGTAGGACTAGCGCAATGAGCACAGATACGCAGTATTTT. This translates into CASSRRTSAMSTDTQYF. The J gene is TRBJ2-3, the V gene TRBV19, with 9 bases aligning to TRBD2. Germline-derived CDR1 and CDR2 are LNHDA and SQIVND (reference sequence). J lost 0 bases, V lost 5 bases, and 9 bases had no gene match. This CDR3 region has 17 residues. Combining the CDR3 with reference TRBV19 and TRBJ2-3 gives the whole variable domain DGGITQSPKYLFRKEGQNVTLSCEQNLNHDAMYWYRQDPGQGLRLIYYSQIVNDFQKGDIAEGYSVSREKKESFPLTVTSAQKNPTAFYLCASSRRTSAMSTDTQYFGPGTRLTVL.

This clone has a handful of counts. The gene calls are TRBV6-2 or TRBV6-3 and TRBJ2-7; possibly TRBD1 or TRBD2 for D (5 bases each). Germline loops: CDR1 MNHEY, CDR2 SVGEGT. The CDR3 is 13 amino acids. The ends were cut back, 2 bases at V and 6 bases at J, with 11 bases in the middle. For the CDR3, the DNA is TGTGCCAGCAGTTACGGGGACGGAGCCGAGCAGTACTTC. It yields the protein CASSYGDGAEQYF.

The genes are TRBV3-1 and TRBJ2-2; D perhaps matches TRBD1 (5 bases). CDR3 size: 15 residues. Per the germline V gene, CDR1 is LGHDT and CDR2 is YNNKEL (reference sequence). Trimming cost V 4 bases and J 8 bases, with 17 bases left between them. CDR3 nucleotide sequence: TGTGCCAGCAGCCCGAGGTCGGACATCCTGGGGGAGCTGTTTTTT. As protein: CASSPRSDILGELFF. Drawing the rest from reference TRBV3-1 and TRBJ2-2, the complete variable domain is DTAVSQTPKYLVTQMGNDKSIKCEQNLGHDTMYWYKQDSKKFLKIMFSYNNKELIINETVPNRFSPKSPDKAHLNLHINSLELGDSAVYFCASSPRSDILGELFFGEGSRLTVL.

This clone was seen many times. The chain has TRBV27 and TRBJ2-7; D might be TRBD1 (5 bases). The germline gives CDR1 MNHEY, CDR2 SMNVEV (reference sequence). V was shortened by 3 bases and J by 2 bases, with 8 bases between the two germline ends. CDR3 length equals 13 residues. The CDR3 region has the DNA TGTGCCAGCAGTTTTCAGGGCCCCTACGAGCAGTACTTC. This sequence encodes CASSFQGPYEQYF.

This clone appeared a single time. In DNA, the CDR3 is TGCGCCAGCAGCGTGAGCGGGGGGGCCTTTAGCTACGAGCAGTACTTC. It encodes CASSVSGGAFSYEQYF. This chain uses TRBV5-1 with TRBJ2-7; TRBD2 agrees at 10 bases. In germline, CDR1 is SGHRS, CDR2 YFSETQ. Trimming cost V 4 bases and J 3 bases; bases outside gene matches: 10. The CDR3 is made up of 16 amino acids.

Only a few counts were recorded for this clone. A read error may be the cause here, since a much bigger clone is one base away. The chain carries TRBV7-6 and TRBJ2-5, with D hard to call. Germline V gives CDR1 SGHVS, CDR2 FNYEAQ. This CDR3 is 13 amino acids long. CDR3 nucleotides: TGTGCCAGCAGCTTAGGGCAGCAAGATACCCAGTACTTC. The encoded protein is CASSLGQQDTQYF.

This clone was seen ten or more times. The chain recombines TRBV18 with TRBJ1-2; 7 bases align to TRBD1. This CDR3 contains 15 residues. The V and J ends lost 3 bases and 7 bases, in that order; junction bases with no gene match: 11. Germline CDR1 reads KGHSH; CDR2 reads LQKENI. CDR3 in DNA: TGTGCCAGCTCACCGGAGACAGGGAGTAGTTCTGGCTACACCTTC. Its protein is CASSPETGSSSGYTF.

This clone was picked up many times. The V gene is TRBV2, the J gene TRBJ2-3; 9 positions match TRBD2. Germline V gene lookup returns CDR1 SNHLY and CDR2 FYNNEI. This CDR3 has 18 residues. The V and J ends lost 2 bases and 2 bases, in that order; junction bases with no gene match: 11. CDR3 in amino acids: CASSERAGGVLATDTQYF. The CDR3 region has the DNA TGTGCCAGCAGTGAACGGGCGGGAGGGGTTCTAGCCACAGATACGCAGTATTTT.

This clone occurred many times. The junction does not match germline at one end; this may be a read error. At the DNA level, this CDR3 is encoded by other sequences in the same sample as well. This chain links TRBV7-7 with TRBJ2-3, with 7 bases matching TRBD2. Germline CDR1 SSHAT, CDR2 FNYEAQ (reference sequence). This CDR3 is built from 13 residues. This CDR3 reads CASSFGGSDTQYF. Written as DNA, the CDR3 is TGTGCTAGCAGCTTCGGGGGGTCAGATACGCAGTATTTT.

At least ten counts were recorded for this clone. The chain couples TRBV3-1 to TRBJ2-7; 8 nucleotides agree with TRBD1. Germline V gives CDR1 LGHDT, CDR2 YNNKEL (reference sequence). V trimming: 2 bases; J trimming: 4 bases; junction bases outside the gene matches: 7. The CDR3 totals 15 residues. The CDR3 region is CASSQQGAEPYEQYF. CDR3 in DNA: TGTGCCAGCAGCCAACAGGGGGCGGAACCTTACGAGCAGTACTTC.

The J gene is TRBJ2-7, the V gene TRBV5-6, with 12 bases fitting TRBD1. The germline CDR1 and CDR2 sequences are SGHDT and YYEEEE. Germline trimming cut 5 bases from V and 5 bases from J; bases unmatched to any gene: 11. The CDR3 is 16 residues long. In DNA form, the CDR3 reads TGTGCCAGCAGGAGGGACAGGGGGCTTGGTGACGACGAGCAGTACTTC. Its protein product is CASRRDRGLGDDEQYF.

This clone appeared a few times. The chain couples TRBV19 to TRBJ2-2; no clear D gene. V was clipped by 7 bases and J by 7 bases, with 13 bases between them. Per the germline V gene, CDR1 is LNHDA and CDR2 is SQIVND (reference sequence). The CDR3 sequence is 13 residues long. CDR3 DNA: TGTGCCAGTACGGGCCTAGTGAGCGGGGAGCTGTTTTTT. It specifies CASTGLVSGELFF.

There are many counts of this clone. This rearrangement joins TRBV6-2 or TRBV6-3 to TRBJ2-3; 12 nucleotides align to TRBD2. The CDR3 contains 15 residues. Germline V gene sequence: CDR1 MNHEY, CDR2 SVGEGT. The trim removed 5 bases at V and 4 bases at J, leaving 4 bases unmatched. CDR3 region: CASSRLAGVPDTQYF. The CDR3 nucleotides read TGTGCCAGCAGTAGACTAGCGGGGGTTCCAGATACGCAGTATTTT.

Many counts were recorded for this clone. The J gene is TRBJ1-1, the V gene TRBV3-1; D perhaps matches TRBD1 (5 bases). Trimming removed 4 bases from V and 0 bases from J, with 12 bases in between. CDR1 is LGHDT and CDR2 is YNNKEL in the germline V gene (reference sequence). This CDR3 comprises 15 residues. The CDR3 sequence is CASSRGSPMNTEAFF. As DNA, the CDR3 is TGTGCCAGCAGCCGGGGGTCACCGATGAACACTGAAGCTTTCTTT.

This clone was detected many times. This rearrangement joins TRBV5-1 to TRBJ2-5, with D perhaps TRBD2 (5 bases). The CDR3 loop spans 15 amino acids. Trimming cost V 4 bases and J 2 bases, with 15 bases left between them. Germline CDR1 reads SGHRS; CDR2 reads YFSETQ. CDR3 loop: CASSEWGVGQETQYF. As DNA, the CDR3 is TGCGCCAGCAGCGAGTGGGGAGTGGGGCAAGAGACCCAGTACTTC.

In its sample, this clone was seen many times. A much bigger clone sits one base away, suggesting this may be a read error. The chain couples TRBV11-1 to TRBJ1-3; tentatively, D is TRBD1 (6 bases). CDR1 and CDR2 (germline): SGHAT, FQDESV (reference sequence). The CDR3 contains 17 residues. This CDR3 is CASSFGGRAFSGSTIYF. CDR3 sequence (DNA): TGTGCCAGCAGCTTTGGGGGCAGGGCATTCTCTGGAAGCACCATATATTTT.

This chain connects TRBV11-2 to TRBJ2-1; TRBD2 agrees at 7 bases. V shed 8 bases, J shed 8 bases, and the junction held 21 bases outside the gene matches. Germline CDR1 is SGHAT and CDR2 is FQNNGV. CDR3 length: 17 amino acids. The CDR3 coding sequence is TGTGCCAGCTCAGCTTATTCCTTCGGCGGGAGTGGAGATGAGCAGTTCTTC. Its protein product is CASSAYSFGGSGDEQFF.